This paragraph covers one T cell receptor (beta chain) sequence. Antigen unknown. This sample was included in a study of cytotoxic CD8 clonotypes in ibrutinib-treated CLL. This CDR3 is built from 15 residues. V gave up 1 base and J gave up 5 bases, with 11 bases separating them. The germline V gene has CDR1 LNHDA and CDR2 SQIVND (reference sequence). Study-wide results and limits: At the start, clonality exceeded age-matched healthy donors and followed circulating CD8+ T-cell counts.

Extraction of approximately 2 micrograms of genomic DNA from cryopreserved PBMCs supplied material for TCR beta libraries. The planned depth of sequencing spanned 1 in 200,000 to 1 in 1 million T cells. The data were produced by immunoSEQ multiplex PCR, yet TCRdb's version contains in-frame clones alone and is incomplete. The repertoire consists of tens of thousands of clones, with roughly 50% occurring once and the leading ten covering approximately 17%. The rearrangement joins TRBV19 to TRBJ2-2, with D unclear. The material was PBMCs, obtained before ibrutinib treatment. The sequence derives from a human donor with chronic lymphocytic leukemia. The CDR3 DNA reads TGTGCCAGTAGTATAGTTAGGACCTTTACCGGGGAGCTGTTTTTT. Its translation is CASSIVRTFTGELFF.